This TCR beta chain was recovered during a study of persistence of HIV-infected CD4 T cells. Study as a whole: A median of about 8 years of suppressive ART preceded sampling.

Cells were stimulated nonspecifically with anti-CD3/anti-CD28 magnetic beads. Sorting of responding CD4+ T cells relied on upregulated CD40 ligand together with CD69. Inclusion required CMV-positive serology and CD4+ counts above 400 cells/uL. This clone has a single count. Its target is unknown. This CDR3 has 14 amino acids. The trim removed 7 bases at V and 5 bases at J, leaving 5 bases unmatched. Germline V gene lookup returns CDR1 KGHDR and CDR2 SFDVKD. Sequencing used immunoSEQ version 4 in survey mode. Clones were read by immunoSEQ multiplex PCR, and TCRdb kept only the in-frame ones, dropping some. This sample has roughly 43,000 clones, with roughly 90% found just once.

This sequence was found in an adult man with HIV who was CMV-seropositive. The chain is built from TRBV24-1 and TRBJ2-2; 8 bases are a match to TRBD1. Sequenced here: CD4+ T cells sorted from PBMCs after approximately 18-hour stimulation, sampled from a patient who received antiretroviral therapy. Here the CDR3 DNA reads TGTGCCACCAGGGCCCAGGGGGCGACCGGGGAGCTGTTTTTT. Its protein product is CATRAQGATGELFF.